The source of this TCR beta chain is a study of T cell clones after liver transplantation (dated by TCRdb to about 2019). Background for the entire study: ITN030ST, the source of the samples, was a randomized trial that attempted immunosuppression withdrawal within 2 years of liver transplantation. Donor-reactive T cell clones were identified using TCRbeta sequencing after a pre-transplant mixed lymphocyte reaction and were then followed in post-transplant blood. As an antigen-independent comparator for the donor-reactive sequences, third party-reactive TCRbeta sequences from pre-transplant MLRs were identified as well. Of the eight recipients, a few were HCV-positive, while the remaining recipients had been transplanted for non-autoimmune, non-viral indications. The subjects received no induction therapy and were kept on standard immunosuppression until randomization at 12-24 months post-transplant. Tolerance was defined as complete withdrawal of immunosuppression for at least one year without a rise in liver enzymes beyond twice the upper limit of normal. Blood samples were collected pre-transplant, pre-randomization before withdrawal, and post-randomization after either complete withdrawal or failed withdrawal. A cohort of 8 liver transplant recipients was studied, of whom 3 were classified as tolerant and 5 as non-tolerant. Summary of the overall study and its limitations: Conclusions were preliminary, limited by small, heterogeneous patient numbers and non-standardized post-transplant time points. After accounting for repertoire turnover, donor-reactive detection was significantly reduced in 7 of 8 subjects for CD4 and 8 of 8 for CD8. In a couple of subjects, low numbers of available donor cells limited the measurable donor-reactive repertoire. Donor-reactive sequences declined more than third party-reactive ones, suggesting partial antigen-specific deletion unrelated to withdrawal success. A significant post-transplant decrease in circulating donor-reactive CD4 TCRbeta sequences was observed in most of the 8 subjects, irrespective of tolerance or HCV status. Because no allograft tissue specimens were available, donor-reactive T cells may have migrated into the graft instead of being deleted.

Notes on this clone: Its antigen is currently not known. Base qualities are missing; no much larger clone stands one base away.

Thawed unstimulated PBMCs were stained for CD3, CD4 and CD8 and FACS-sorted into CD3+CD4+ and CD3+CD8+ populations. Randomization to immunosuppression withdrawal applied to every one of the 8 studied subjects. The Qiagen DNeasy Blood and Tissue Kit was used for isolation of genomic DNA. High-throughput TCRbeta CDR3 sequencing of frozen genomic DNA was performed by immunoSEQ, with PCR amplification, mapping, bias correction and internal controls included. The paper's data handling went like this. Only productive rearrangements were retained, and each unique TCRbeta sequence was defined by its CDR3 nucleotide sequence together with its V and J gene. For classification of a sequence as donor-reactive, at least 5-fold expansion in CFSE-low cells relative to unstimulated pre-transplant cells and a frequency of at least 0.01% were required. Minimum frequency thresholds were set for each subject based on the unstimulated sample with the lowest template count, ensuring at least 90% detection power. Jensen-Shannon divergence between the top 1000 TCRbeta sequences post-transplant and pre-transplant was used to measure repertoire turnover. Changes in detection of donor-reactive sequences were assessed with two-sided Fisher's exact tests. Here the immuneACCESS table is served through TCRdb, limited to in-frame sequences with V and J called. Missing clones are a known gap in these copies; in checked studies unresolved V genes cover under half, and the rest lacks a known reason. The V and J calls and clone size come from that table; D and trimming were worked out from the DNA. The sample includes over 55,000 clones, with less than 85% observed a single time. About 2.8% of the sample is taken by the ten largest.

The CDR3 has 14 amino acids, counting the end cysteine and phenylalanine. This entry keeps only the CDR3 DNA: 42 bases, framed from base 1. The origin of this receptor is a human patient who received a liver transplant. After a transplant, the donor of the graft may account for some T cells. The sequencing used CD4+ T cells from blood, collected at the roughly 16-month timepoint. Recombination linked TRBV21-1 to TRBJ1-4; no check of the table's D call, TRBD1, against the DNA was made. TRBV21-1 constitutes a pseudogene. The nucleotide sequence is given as TGTGCCAGCAGCAACCAGGGGACTAATGAAAAACTGTTTTTT. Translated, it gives CASSNQGTNEKLFF.